The source of this T cell receptor beta chain is a study of T cell responses to AZD1222 COVID-19 vaccine. The CDR3 totals 14 residues. CDR1 and CDR2 from the germline V gene are SGHNT and YENEEA. V dropped 5 bases and J dropped 1 base, with 12 bases sitting between them. This clone was counted between two and nine times. Here immunoSEQ multiplex PCR was the method, and the copy in TCRdb shows in-frame clones only, minus some. The data show over 150,000 clones, just under 90% seen once. This TCR was recovered from an adult in good health. Sequencing was performed on peripheral blood, taken on day 0 of AZD1222 vaccination. The chain employs TRBV11-3 and TRBJ2-7; possible D gene TRBD2, 5 bases. The CDR3 sequence is CASSPTRDSYEQYF. Written as DNA, the CDR3 is TGTGCCAGCAGCCCCACCCGGGATTCCTACGAGCAGTACTTC.